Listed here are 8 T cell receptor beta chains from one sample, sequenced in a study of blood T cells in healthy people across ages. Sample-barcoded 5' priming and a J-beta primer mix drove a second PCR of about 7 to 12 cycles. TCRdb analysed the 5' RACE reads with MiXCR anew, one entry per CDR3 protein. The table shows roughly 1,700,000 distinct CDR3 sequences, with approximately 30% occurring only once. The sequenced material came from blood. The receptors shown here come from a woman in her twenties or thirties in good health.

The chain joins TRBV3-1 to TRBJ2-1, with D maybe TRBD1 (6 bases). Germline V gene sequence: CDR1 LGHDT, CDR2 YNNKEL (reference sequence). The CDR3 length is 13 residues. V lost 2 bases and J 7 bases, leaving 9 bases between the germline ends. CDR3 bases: TGTGCCAGCAGCCAAAGTAGGGGGAATGAGCAGTTCTTC. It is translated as CASSQSRGNEQFF.

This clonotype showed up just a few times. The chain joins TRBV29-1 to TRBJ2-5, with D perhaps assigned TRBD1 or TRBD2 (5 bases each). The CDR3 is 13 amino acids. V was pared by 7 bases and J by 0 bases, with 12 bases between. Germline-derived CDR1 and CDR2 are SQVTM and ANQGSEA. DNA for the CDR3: TGCAGCGGGCGGGCCAGGGACCAAGAGACCCAGTACTTC. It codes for CSGRARDQETQYF.

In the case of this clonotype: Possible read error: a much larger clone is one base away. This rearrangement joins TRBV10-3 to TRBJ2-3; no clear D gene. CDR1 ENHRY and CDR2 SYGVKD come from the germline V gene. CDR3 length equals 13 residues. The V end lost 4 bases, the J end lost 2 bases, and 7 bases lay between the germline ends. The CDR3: CAISGFVTDTQYF. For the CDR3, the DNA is TGTGCCATCAGTGGGTTCGTCACAGATACGCAGTATTTT.

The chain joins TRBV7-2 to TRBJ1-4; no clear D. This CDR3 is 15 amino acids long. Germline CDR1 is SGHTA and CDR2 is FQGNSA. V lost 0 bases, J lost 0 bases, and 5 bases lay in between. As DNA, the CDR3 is TGTGCCAGCAGCTTAGCCATCACAACTAATGAAAAACTGTTTTTT. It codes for CASSLAITTNEKLFF.

CDR3 nucleotides: TGTGCCAGCTTGAAGCAGGGGGTATCCTACGAGCAGTACTTC. Translating gives CASLKQGVSYEQYF. This chain joins TRBV2 and TRBJ2-7; 7 bases are shared with TRBD1. In germline, CDR1 is SNHLY, CDR2 FYNNEI. V was pared by 8 bases and J by 1 base, with 8 bases of the junction left unmatched. This CDR3 spans 14 amino acids.

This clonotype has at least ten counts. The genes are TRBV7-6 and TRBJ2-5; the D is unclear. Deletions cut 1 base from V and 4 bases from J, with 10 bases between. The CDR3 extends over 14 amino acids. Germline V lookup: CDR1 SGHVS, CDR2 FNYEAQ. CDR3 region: CASSLGARGETQYF. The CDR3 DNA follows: TGTGCCAGCAGCTTAGGGGCTAGAGGAGAGACCCAGTACTTC.

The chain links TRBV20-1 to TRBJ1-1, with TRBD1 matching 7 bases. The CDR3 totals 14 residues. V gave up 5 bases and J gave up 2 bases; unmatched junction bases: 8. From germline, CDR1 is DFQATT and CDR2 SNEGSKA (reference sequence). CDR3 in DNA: TGCAGTGCTGGAGGCCGGGACAGCAACACTGAAGCTTTCTTT. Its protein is CSAGGRDSNTEAFF.

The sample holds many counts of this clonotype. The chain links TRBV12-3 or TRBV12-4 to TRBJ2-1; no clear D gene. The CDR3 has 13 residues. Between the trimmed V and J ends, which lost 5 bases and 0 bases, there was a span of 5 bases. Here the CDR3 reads CASSAGSYNEQFF. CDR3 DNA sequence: TGTGCCAGCAGTGCCGGCTCCTACAATGAGCAGTTCTTC.